Below are 15 T cell receptor beta chains sequenced from a single sample in a study of CD8+ T cells in alopecia areata. In each case, RNA was isolated and then reverse transcribed into cDNA as the sequencing template. Sequencing used immunoSEQ multiplex PCR; TCRdb keeps in-frame clones, though not all of them. The repertoire holds approximately 150,000 clones, roughly half seen once, with 0.85% to 1% in the top ten. The material was CD4+ T cells sorted from blood, obtained at week 0. The receptors were gathered from a human donor with alopecia areata.

The J gene is TRBJ1-4, the V gene TRBV29-1; D is perhaps TRBD1 (5 bases). From germline, CDR1 is SQVTM and CDR2 ANQGSEA. The V gene lost 6 bases and the J gene lost 2 bases, with 13 bases spanning the gap. The CDR3 consists of 14 residues. The CDR3 protein is CSVTRGNTNEKLFF. The DNA for the CDR3 is TGCAGCGTCACAAGGGGAAACACTAATGAAAAACTGTTTTTT.

The chain carries TRBV5-6 and TRBJ2-1; D ambiguous. The V gene's germline CDR1 is SGHDT and CDR2 YYEEEE. This CDR3 contains 16 residues. V was cut by 0 bases and J by 4 bases, with 14 bases left in between. CDR3 loop: CASSLGPGYRYNEQFF. CDR3 in DNA: TGTGCCAGCAGCTTGGGGCCCGGGTATCGGTACAATGAGCAGTTCTTC.

This clone turned up a few times. The CDR3 here is CASSPPTASTDTQYF. CDR3 DNA sequence: TGTGCCAGCAGCCCCCCCACCGCGAGCACAGATACGCAGTATTTT. The chain combines TRBV6-6 with TRBJ2-3; no reliable D call. This CDR3 spans 15 amino acids. Per germline, CDR1 MNHNY and CDR2 SVGAGI (reference sequence). V was trimmed by 6 bases and J by 0 bases, leaving 13 bases between them.

The rearrangement joins TRBV5-6 to TRBJ2-5; TRBD1 aligns across 8 bases. CDR3 length: 13 residues. Germline V lookup: CDR1 SGHDT, CDR2 YYEEEE. V dropped 5 bases and J dropped 6; count of bases not matched to a gene: 6. In nucleotides, the CDR3 is TGTGCCAGCAGTCATGGGACAGGCAAGACCCAGTACTTC. Encoded protein: CASSHGTGKTQYF.

A few counts support this clone. The chain carries TRBV27 and TRBJ1-1; perhaps TRBD1 as D (5 bases). The CDR3 extends over 13 amino acids. The V end lost 6 bases, the J end lost 4 bases, and 12 bases lay between the germline ends. Germline CDR1 and CDR2: MNHEY and SMNVEV (reference sequence). The CDR3 sequence: CASSRVWGTEAFF. CDR3 bases: TGTGCCAGCAGCAGGGTATGGGGCACTGAAGCTTTCTTT.

V gene TRBV7-9 combines with J gene TRBJ1-1, with D tentatively TRBD1 (5 bases). Germline V lookup: CDR1 SEHNR, CDR2 FQNEAQ (reference sequence). The CDR3 totals 11 residues. Trimming took off 5 bases at V and 5 bases at J, with 6 bases between the two ends. CDR3 protein: CASSGGTEAFF. In nucleotides, the CDR3 is TGTGCCAGCAGCGGGGGAACTGAAGCTTTCTTT.

The chain joins TRBV13 to TRBJ2-7; 8 bases are shared with TRBD1. The CDR3 runs to 16 residues. The trim removed 5 bases at V and 1 base at J, leaving 10 bases unmatched. The V gene's germline CDR1 is PRHDT and CDR2 FYEKMQ (reference sequence). The CDR3 spells CASSARRQGRSYEQYF. The CDR3 coding sequence is TGTGCCAGCAGCGCCCGTCGACAGGGGAGGTCCTACGAGCAGTACTTC.

J is TRBJ1-4 and V is TRBV11-2; 9 nucleotides line up with TRBD1. This CDR3 region has 17 residues. The germline V gene has CDR1 SGHAT and CDR2 FQNNGV. After removal of 5 bases from V and 0 bases from J, the junction contained 7 bases not matched to a gene. The CDR3 spells CASSPQGAGATNEKLFF. The CDR3 nucleotides are TGTGCCAGCAGCCCACAGGGGGCCGGTGCAACTAATGAAAAACTGTTTTTT.

Here the CDR3 reads CASSPRGTEQETQYF. The CDR3 coding sequence is TGTGCCAGCAGTCCCCGCGGGACAGAGCAAGAGACCCAGTACTTC. The chain has TRBV6-1 and TRBJ2-5; tentative D call: TRBD1 (7 bases). Trimming left V 5 bases short and J 2 bases short, with 15 bases between. Looked up from germline, CDR1 is MNHNS and CDR2 is SASEGT. The CDR3 runs 15 residues.

V usage is TRBV30 and J usage is TRBJ2-7; tentative D call: TRBD1 (5 bases). CDR3 length equals 16 residues. The germline V gene encodes CDR1 GTSNPN and CDR2 SVGIG (reference sequence). The V end lost 3 bases, the J end lost 0 bases, and 18 bases lay between the germline ends. CDR3 loop: CAWRGYRPGSSYEQYF. The CDR3 DNA sequence: TGTGCCTGGAGAGGTTACAGGCCAGGGTCCTCCTACGAGCAGTACTTC.

This clone turned up a few times. This sequence joins TRBV30 and TRBJ2-1, with D possibly being TRBD1 (5 bases). Germline values: CDR1 GTSNPN, CDR2 SVGIG (reference sequence). This CDR3 has 15 residues. V was pared by 2 bases and J by 6 bases, with 17 bases between. The CDR3 sequence: CAWSRFPVGANEQFF. CDR3 in DNA: TGTGCCTGGAGTAGATTCCCCGTTGGGGCCAATGAGCAGTTCTTC.

The chain employs TRBV27 and TRBJ2-3, with D tentatively TRBD2 (5 bases). Trimming took off 7 bases at V and 2 bases at J, with 16 bases between the two ends. Germline loops: CDR1 MNHEY, CDR2 SMNVEV (reference sequence). The CDR3 is 15 residues long. The CDR3: CASTSKRSPTDTQYF. The CDR3 DNA reads TGTGCCAGCACCTCCAAGCGGAGCCCCACAGATACGCAGTATTTT.

V is TRBV9 and J is TRBJ1-2; D is undetermined. This CDR3 contains 14 residues. Germline CDR1 is SGDLS and CDR2 is YYNGEE. With 0 bases removed from V and 2 bases from J, the gap between germline ends came to 8 bases. The chain's CDR3 is CASSVESENYGYTF. The CDR3, as DNA: TGTGCCAGCAGCGTAGAATCGGAGAACTATGGCTACACCTTC.

The J gene is TRBJ2-2, the V gene TRBV2; D ambiguous. Germline V gives CDR1 SNHLY, CDR2 FYNNEI. This CDR3 contains 11 residues. V lost 7 bases, J lost 4 bases, and 4 bases lay in between. The CDR3 protein is CASTLTGELFF. The DNA of the CDR3 is TGTGCCAGCACTCTCACCGGGGAGCTGTTTTTT.

The CDR3 sequence: CAWIRGNYGYTF. CDR3 DNA sequence: TGTGCCTGGATCAGGGGGAACTATGGCTACACCTTC. V and J are TRBV30 and TRBJ1-2; 7 bases are shared with TRBD1. The V gene's germline CDR1 is GTSNPN and CDR2 SVGIG (reference sequence). V trimming: 4 bases; J trimming: 2 bases; junction bases outside the gene matches: 1. The CDR3 runs to 12 residues.